This TCR beta chain was obtained from a study of blood T cell repertoires in COVID-19 (dated by TCRdb to the early 2020s). In terms of the full investigation: Samples covering the acute and convalescent phases of COVID-19 were provided by collaborators in the United States, Italy and Spain. The material from the prospective study consisted of cDNA or gDNA derived from T cells, B-cell-depleted T cells, or PBMCs. Subjects who had been exposed to COVID-19, were actively infected with it, or had recovered from it provided the deeply sampled blood TCRbeta repertoires that made up the dataset. A freely available public database, intended as a resource for researchers studying the immune response to SARS-CoV-2, is where the repertoires were released. The samples were drawn from the first 160 participants of the ongoing ImmuneRACE study and from 950 to 1,500 subjects provided by 6 global collaborators. Sample metadata almost always included a de-identified subject ID, COVID-19 status, age in years and sex. Where available, HLA class I and class II types were taken from metadata supplied by the sample provider and were not determined by assay-based typing.

Concerning this clone itself: The specificity of this receptor is unknown. The input lacks base qualities; no much larger clone sits a single base away.

The immunoSEQ Assay, a bias-controlled multiplex PCR, was used to amplify TCRbeta CDR3 regions from genomic DNA. Concerning the study's data processing: The number of nucleated cells in each sample was estimated from the amplification of reference gene primers within the assay. To quantify the absolute abundance of each unique TCRbeta CDR3 rearrangement, sequence reads were collapsed and filtered. For each sample, productive Simpson clonality was calculated as the square root of Simpson's diversity index across productive rearrangements. In TCRdb, the immuneACCESS table is reduced to in-frame sequences with V and J assigned. These tables do not hold every clone; where another copy was compared, an unresolved V gene accounts for under half, and the others remain unexplained. V, J and clone size derive from that table, while D and trimming were established from the DNA sequence. The sample table holds tens of thousands of clones, of which 87% were seen once. The ten largest make up 15% of the sample.

What the authors observed across the whole study: The amount of clinical and demographic metadata varied by source and participant and was provided uncurated.

Collaborating institutions collected whole blood in K2EDTA tubes following their own protocols. Collaborator samples were shipped for TCRbeta analysis as frozen whole blood, isolated PBMCs, or DNA extracted from either sample type. From its cysteine to its phenylalanine, the CDR3 spans 15 amino acids. The kept DNA is CDR3 alone, 45 bases in frame from the first base. V ends up 4 bases short and J 1 base short, with an unmatched junction base count of 5. Per the germline V gene (reference sequence), LGHDT is the CDR1 and YNNKEL is the CDR2. The sequencing sample was made of peripheral blood. The sequence links TRBV3-1 (or the pseudogene TRBV3-2) to TRBJ1-1; TRBD1 agrees with 8 junctional bases. This sequence was found in a male donor with acute or convalescent COVID-19. The DNA sequence is given as TGTGCCAGCAGCCCCTACAGGGGGTCGAACACTGAAGCTTTCTTT. Translation gives CASSPYRGSNTEAFF.